One TCR beta chain is described in this entry. This sample was included in a study of control samples from healthy donors and cancer patients. The method was immunoSEQ multiplex PCR; TCRdb's version includes in-frame clones alone and lacks a portion of them. The table records about 89,000 clones, more than 75% of them present only once. The sample comprised blood. This TCR derives from a woman in her thirties or forties in good health.

The CDR3 loop reads CATSREGESYEQYF. DNA for the CDR3: TGTGCCACCAGCAGAGAGGGTGAGTCCTACGAGCAGTACTTC. The chain has TRBV15 and TRBJ2-7; D is unresolved. Germline CDR1 reads LNHNV; CDR2 reads YYDKDF (reference sequence). The ends were cut back, 0 bases at V and 1 base at J, with 7 bases in the middle. The CDR3 consists of 14 residues.